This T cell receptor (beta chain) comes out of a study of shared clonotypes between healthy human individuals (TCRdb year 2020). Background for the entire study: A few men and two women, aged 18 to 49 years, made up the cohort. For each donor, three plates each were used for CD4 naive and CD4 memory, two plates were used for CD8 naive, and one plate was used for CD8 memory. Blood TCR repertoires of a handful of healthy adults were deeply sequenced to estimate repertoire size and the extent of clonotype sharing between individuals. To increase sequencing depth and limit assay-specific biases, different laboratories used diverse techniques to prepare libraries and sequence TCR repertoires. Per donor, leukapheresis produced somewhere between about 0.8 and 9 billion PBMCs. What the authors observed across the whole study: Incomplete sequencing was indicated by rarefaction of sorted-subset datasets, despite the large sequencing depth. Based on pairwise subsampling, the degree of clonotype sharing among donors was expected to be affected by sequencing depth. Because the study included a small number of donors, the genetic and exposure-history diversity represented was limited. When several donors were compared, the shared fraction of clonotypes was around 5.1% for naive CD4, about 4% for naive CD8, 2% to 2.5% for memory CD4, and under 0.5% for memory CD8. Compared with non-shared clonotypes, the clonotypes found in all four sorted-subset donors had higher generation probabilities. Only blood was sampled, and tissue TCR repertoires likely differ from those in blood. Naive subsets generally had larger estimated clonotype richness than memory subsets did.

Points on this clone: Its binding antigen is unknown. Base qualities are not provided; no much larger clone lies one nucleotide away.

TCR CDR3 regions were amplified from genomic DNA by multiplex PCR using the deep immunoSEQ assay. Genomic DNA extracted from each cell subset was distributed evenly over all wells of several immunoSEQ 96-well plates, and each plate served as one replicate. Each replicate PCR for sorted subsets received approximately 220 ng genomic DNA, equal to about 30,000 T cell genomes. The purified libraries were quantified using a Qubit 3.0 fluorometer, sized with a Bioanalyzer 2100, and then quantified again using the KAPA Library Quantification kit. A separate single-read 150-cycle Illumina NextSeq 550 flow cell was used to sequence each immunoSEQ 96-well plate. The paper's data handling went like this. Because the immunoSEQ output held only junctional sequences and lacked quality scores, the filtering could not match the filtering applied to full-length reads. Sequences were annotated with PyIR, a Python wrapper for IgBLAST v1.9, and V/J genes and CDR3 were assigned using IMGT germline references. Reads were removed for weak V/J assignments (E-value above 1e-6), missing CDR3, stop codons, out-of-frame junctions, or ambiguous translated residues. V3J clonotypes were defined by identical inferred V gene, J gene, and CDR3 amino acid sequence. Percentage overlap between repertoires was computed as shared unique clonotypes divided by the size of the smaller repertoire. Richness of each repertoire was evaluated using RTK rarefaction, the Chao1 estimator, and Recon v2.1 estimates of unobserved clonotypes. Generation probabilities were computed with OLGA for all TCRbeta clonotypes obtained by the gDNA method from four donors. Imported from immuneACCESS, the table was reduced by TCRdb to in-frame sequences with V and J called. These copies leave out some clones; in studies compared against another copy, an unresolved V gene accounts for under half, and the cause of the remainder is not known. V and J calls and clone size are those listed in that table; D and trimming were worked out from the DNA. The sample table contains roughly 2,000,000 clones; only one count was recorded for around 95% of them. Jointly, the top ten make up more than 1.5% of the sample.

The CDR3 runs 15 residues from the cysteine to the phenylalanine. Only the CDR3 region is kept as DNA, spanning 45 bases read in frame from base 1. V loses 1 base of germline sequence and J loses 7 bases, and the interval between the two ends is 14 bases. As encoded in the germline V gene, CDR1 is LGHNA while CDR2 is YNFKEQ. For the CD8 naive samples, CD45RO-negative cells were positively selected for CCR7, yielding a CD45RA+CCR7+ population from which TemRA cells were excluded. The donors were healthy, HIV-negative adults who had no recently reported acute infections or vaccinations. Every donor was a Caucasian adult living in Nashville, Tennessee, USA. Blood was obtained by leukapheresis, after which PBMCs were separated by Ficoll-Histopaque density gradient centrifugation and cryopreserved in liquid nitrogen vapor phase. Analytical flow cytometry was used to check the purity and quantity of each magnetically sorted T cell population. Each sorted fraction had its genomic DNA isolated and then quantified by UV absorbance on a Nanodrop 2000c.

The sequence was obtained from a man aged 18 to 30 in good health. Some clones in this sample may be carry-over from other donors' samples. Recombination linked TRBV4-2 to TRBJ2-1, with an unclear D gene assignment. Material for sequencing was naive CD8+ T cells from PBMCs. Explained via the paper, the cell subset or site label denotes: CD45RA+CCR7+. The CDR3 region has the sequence CASSQGQRLQNEQFF. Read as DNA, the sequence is TGTGCCAGCAGCCAAGGCCAGCGCCTCCAGAATGAGCAGTTCTTC.